This T cell receptor (beta chain) emerged from a study of blood T cells in healthy people across ages. The CDR3 runs to 16 residues. Germline V gene sequence: CDR1 LGHDT, CDR2 YNNKEL (reference sequence). Losses at the gene ends were 0 bases for V and 5 bases for J; bases not matched to a gene: 6. About this clonotype itself: The antigen is unknown.

The use of a sample-barcoded 5' primer and a J-beta primer mix characterized a second PCR of 7 to 11 cycles. TCRdb re-derived calls from the 5' RACE reads in MiXCR, one entry per CDR3 protein. The table has about 600,000 distinct CDR3 sequences, 40% to 55% seen once. Overall study results and limits: For the donors, CMV status was unknown and possibly confounded expanded clonotype changes. Estimates of diversity drawn from one million T cells were considered underestimates.

Donors gave 8.5 to 10 milliliters of peripheral blood apiece. The specimen sequenced was blood. The TCR originated in a man older than 75 in good health. V and J are TRBV3-1 and TRBJ2-3; 9 bases align to TRBD2. The CDR3 loop reads CASSQEGGGAVDTQYF. CDR3 coding DNA: TGTGCCAGCAGCCAAGAGGGCGGGGGGGCCGTAGATACGCAGTATTTT.